These 5 T cell receptor beta chains came from one sample sequenced in a study of blood T cell repertoires in COVID-19. Some clones are missing from TCRdb's copy, which holds only in-frame ones; the method was immunoSEQ multiplex PCR. The repertoire holds about 140,000 clones, with 80% as singletons. Sequenced sample: peripheral blood. These receptors were taken from a man between 65 and 79 years old who had recovered from COVID-19.

V usage is TRBV10-1 and J usage is TRBJ2-3; 8 bases align to TRBD1. CDR1 is WNHNN and CDR2 is SYGVQD in the germline V gene (reference sequence). The V gene end was trimmed by 2 bases and the J gene end by 6 bases; junction bases not matched to a gene: 10. The CDR3 extends over 16 amino acids. The CDR3 sequence is CASSEEPQGARDTQYF. CDR3 sequence (DNA): TGCGCCAGCAGTGAGGAGCCCCAGGGGGCGCGGGATACGCAGTATTTT.

The rearrangement joins TRBV7-3 to TRBJ2-3; 8 bases are a match to TRBD2. J lost 2 bases, V lost 1 base, and 20 bases had no gene match. The CDR3 sequence is 21 residues long. Germline V gives CDR1 SGHTA, CDR2 FQGTGA. The CDR3 sequence: CASSLRGVLFSGTNFTDTQYF. The CDR3 DNA reads TGTGCCAGCAGCTTAAGGGGCGTTTTGTTTAGCGGGACCAACTTCACAGATACGCAGTATTTT.

The chain uses TRBV19 and TRBJ2-7; 8 nucleotides agree with TRBD1. The germline gives CDR1 LNHDA, CDR2 SQIVND (reference sequence). The CDR3 has 13 residues. V lost 5 bases to trimming and J lost 2 bases; unmatched junction nucleotides: 2. CDR3 in amino acids: CASSSDRAYEQYF. The DNA for the CDR3 is TGTGCCAGTAGTTCGGACAGGGCCTACGAGCAGTACTTC.

The chain recombines TRBV18 with TRBJ2-3, with 10 bases matching TRBD2. From germline, CDR1 is KGHSH and CDR2 LQKENI. With V trimmed by 0 bases and J by 11 bases, 11 bases remained unmatched. CDR3 length: 16 residues. The chain's CDR3 is CASSPPFSLAGVGQYF. The CDR3, as DNA: TGTGCCAGCTCACCACCGTTCTCCCTAGCGGGAGTTGGGCAGTATTTT. Combining the CDR3 with reference TRBV18 and TRBJ2-3 gives the whole variable domain NAGVMQNPRHLVRRRGQEARLRCSPMKGHSHVYWYRQLPEEGLKFMVYLQKENIIDESGMPKERFSAEFPKEGPSILRIQQVVRGDSAAYFCASSPPFSLAGVGQYFGPGTRLTVL.

The rearrangement links TRBV7-2 to TRBJ2-5; D call uncertain. Trimming took off 6 bases at V and 5 bases at J, with 13 bases between the two ends. Per the germline V gene, CDR1 is SGHTA and CDR2 is FQGNSA. The CDR3 extends over 13 amino acids. The CDR3 DNA reads TGTGCCAGCAGGTACGGGTCCTCGGAGACCCAGTACTTC. Encoded protein: CASRYGSSETQYF. The variable domain in full, completed from reference TRBV7-2 and TRBJ2-5, reads GAGVSQSPSNKVTEKGKDVELRCDPISGHTALYWYRQSLGQGLEFLIYFQGNSAPDKSGLPSDRFSAERTGGSVSTLTIQRTQQEDSAVYLCASRYGSSETQYFGPGTRLLVL.